Listed below are T cell receptor beta chains from one sample, sequenced in a study of blood T cell repertoires in COVID-19. Measured with immunoSEQ multiplex PCR; TCRdb has only the in-frame clones, and not every one. In the table there are 150,000 or so clones, around 83% of which are singletons. The sequencing sample was made of peripheral blood. These receptors all stem from a woman aged 60-75 years with COVID-19, enrolled during active disease. The conserved cysteine and the conserved F or W are not part of the CDR3 here. The D gene is left open where the match is weak.

J gene | V gene | D gene | CDR3 protein
TRBJ1-2 | TRBV7-3 | . | ASSPPRAYGYT
TRBJ1-1 | TRBV29-1 | . | SAGGTEAF
TRBJ2-3 | TRBV5-5 | . | ASSRTEGGRTDTQY
TRBJ1-2 | TRBV14 | . | ASSQEGAGRYGYT
TRBJ2-1 | TRBV5-5 | TRBD2 | ASRGAGLPGREQF
TRBJ1-3 | TRBV6-5 | TRBD1 | ASRTGGADTIY
TRBJ2-1 | TRBV5-4 | TRBD2 | ASSPPSGRLNEQF
TRBJ2-1 | TRBV5-1 | TRBD1 | ASSLYRGNSNEQF
TRBJ1-4 | TRBV19 | . | ASSVSGFSWGLF
TRBJ2-4 | TRBV9 | TRBD1 | ASSAGTGAVAKNIQY
TRBJ2-7 | TRBV5-6 | TRBD2 | ASSLGLAGDEQY
TRBJ2-2 | TRBV25-1 | TRBD1 | ASRTGNTGELF